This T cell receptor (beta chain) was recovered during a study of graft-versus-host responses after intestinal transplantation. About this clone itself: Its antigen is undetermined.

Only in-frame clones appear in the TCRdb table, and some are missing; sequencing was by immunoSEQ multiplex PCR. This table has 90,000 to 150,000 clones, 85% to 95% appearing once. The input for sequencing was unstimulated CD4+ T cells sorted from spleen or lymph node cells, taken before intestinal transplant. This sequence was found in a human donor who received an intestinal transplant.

In DNA, the CDR3 is TGTGCTAGTGGTTTGGGCTTCCTCACCCGAGAAGAGACCCAGTACTTC. Translated, it gives CASGLGFLTREETQYF. The rearrangement uses TRBV12-5 and TRBJ2-5; D call uncertain. Germline V gene data show CDR1 as LGHNT and CDR2 as FRNRAP. V was trimmed by 1 base and J by 3 bases, leaving 15 bases between them. The CDR3 is 16 amino acids.